This T cell receptor (beta chain) was sequenced for a study of blood T cell repertoires in COVID-19. Background on the study: Acute-phase and convalescent COVID-19 samples originated in the United States, Italy and Spain.

TCRdb keeps only in-frame clones here, not all; method: immunoSEQ multiplex PCR. The sample shows about 120,000 clones, 75% to 80% of them seen only once. Germline V gene data show CDR1 as LNHNV and CDR2 as YYDKDF (reference sequence). Trimming at V came to 2 bases and at J to 4 bases, leaving 5 bases not matched to a gene. The CDR3 consists of 16 residues. The sequenced sample consisted of peripheral blood. This chain connects TRBV15 to TRBJ2-3; 11 bases agree with TRBD2. The source of this sequence is a human donor in a cohort sampled during active COVID-19. The CDR3 loop is CATSRLAGGPSDTQYF. Written as DNA, the CDR3 is TGTGCCACCAGCAGATTAGCGGGAGGGCCATCAGATACGCAGTATTTT.